This entry describes one T cell receptor beta chain. The CDR3 is 16 residues long. V shed 3 bases and J 5 bases; nucleotides not matched to a gene: 10. CDR1 and CDR2 from the germline V gene are SGHRS and YFSETQ. The data were obtained in a study of blood T cell repertoires in COVID-19. Turning to the study itself: Acute-phase and convalescent COVID-19 samples originated in the United States, Italy and Spain.

Authors' processing steps: It was from reference gene primer amplification that nucleated cell counts were estimated. Profiled with immunoSEQ multiplex PCR; TCRdb holds only in-frame clones, not every one. V, J and clone size reflect that table, while D and trimming were determined from the DNA. This table holds more than 25,000 clones, roughly 87% found once. The clonotype comes from a human donor with acute or convalescent COVID-19. The donor label of this sample is uncertain. The rearrangement uses TRBV5-1 and TRBJ1-1; TRBD1 matches at 10 bases. Sequenced sample: peripheral blood. CDR3 DNA: TGCGCCAGCAGCTCTGGACAGGGGGTTGTAGTTACTGAAGCTTTCTTT. Protein product: CASSSGQGVVVTEAFF.